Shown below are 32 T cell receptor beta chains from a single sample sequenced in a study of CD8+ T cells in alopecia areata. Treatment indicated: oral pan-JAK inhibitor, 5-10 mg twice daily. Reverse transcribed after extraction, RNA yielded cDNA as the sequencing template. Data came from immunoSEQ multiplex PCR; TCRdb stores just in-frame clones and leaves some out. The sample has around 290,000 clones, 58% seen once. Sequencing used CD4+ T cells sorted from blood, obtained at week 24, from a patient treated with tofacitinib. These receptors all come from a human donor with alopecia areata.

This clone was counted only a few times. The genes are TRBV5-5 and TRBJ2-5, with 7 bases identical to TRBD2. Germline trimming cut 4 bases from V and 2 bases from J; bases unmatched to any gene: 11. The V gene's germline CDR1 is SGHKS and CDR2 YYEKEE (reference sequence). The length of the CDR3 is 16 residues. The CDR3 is CASSELSWTRQETQYF. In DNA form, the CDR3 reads TGTGCCAGCAGCGAGTTATCTTGGACTAGACAAGAGACCCAGTACTTC.

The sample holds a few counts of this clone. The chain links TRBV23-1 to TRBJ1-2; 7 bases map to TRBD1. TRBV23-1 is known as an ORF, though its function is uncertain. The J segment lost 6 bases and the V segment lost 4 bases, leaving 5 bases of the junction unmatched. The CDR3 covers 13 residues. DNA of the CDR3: TGCGCCAGCAGTCGTGGACAGGTTGATGGCTACACCTTC. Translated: CASSRGQVDGYTF.

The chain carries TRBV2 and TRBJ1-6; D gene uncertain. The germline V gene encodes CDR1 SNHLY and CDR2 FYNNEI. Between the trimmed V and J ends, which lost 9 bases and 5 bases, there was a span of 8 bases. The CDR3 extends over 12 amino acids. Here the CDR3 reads CASGRDNSPLHF. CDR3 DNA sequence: TGTGCCAGTGGACGCGATAATTCACCCCTCCACTTT.

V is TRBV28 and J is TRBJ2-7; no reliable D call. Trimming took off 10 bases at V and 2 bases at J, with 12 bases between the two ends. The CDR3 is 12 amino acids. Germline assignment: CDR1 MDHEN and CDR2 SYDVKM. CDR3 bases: TGTGCCACCTATGACCGGGCCTACGAGCAGTACTTC. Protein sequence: CATYDRAYEQYF.

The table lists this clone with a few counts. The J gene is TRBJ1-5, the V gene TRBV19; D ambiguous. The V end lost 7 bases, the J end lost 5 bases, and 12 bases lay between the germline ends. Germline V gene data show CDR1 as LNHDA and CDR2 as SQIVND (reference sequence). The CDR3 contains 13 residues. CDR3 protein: CASTSLGDQPQHF. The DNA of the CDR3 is TGTGCCAGTACCTCTCTGGGCGATCAGCCCCAGCATTTT.

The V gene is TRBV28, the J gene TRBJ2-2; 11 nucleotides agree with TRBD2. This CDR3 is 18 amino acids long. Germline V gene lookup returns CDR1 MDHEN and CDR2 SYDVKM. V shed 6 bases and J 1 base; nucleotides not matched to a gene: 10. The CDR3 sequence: CASSPAGLAGGNTGELFF. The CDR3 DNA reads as TGTGCCAGCAGCCCCGCGGGGCTAGCGGGGGGGAACACCGGGGAGCTGTTTTTT. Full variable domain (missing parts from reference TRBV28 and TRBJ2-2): DVKVTQSSRYLVKRTGEKVFLECVQDMDHENMFWYRQDPGLGLRLIYFSYDVKMKEKGDIPEGYSVSREKKERFSLILESASTNQTSMYLCASSPAGLAGGNTGELFFGEGSRLTVL.

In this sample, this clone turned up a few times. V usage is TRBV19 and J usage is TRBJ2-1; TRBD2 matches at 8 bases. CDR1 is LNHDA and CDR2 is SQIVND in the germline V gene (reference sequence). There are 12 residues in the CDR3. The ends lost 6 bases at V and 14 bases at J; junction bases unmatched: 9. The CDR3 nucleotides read TGTGCCAGTAGCCTCAGCGGGGGCCGGGAGTTCTTC. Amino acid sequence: CASSLSGGREFF. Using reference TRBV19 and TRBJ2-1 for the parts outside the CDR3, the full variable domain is DGGITQSPKYLFRKEGQNVTLSCEQNLNHDAMYWYRQDPGQGLRLIYYSQIVNDFQKGDIAEGYSVSREKKESFPLTVTSAQKNPTAFYLCASSLSGGREFFGPGTRLTVL.

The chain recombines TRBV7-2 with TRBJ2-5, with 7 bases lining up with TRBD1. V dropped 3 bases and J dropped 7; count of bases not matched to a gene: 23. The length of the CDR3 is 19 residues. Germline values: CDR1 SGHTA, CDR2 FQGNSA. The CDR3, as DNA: TGTGCCAGCAGCTTTCCCGGCAGGGGGAAGGGGTACAGAAGGGGGACCCAGTACTTC. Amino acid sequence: CASSFPGRGKGYRRGTQYF.

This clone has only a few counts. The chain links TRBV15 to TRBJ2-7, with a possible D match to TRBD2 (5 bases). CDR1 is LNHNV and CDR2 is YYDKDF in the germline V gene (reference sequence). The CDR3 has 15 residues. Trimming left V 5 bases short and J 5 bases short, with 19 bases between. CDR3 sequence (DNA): TGTGCCACCAGCGGAGGAGGAAGACTTAGGCACGAGCAGTACTTC. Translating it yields CATSGGGRLRHEQYF. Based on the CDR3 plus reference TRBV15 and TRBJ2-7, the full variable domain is DAMVIQNPRYQVTQFGKPVTLSCSQTLNHNVMYWYQQKSSQAPKLLFHYYDKDFNNEADTPDNFQSRRPNTSFCFLDIRSPGLGDTAMYLCATSGGGRLRHEQYFGPGTRLTVT.

CDR3 protein: CASSQGGQPHEQYF. CDR3 in DNA: TGTGCCAGCAGCCAGGGAGGACAGCCCCACGAGCAGTACTTC. The V gene is TRBV7-6, the J gene TRBJ2-7; D tentatively fits TRBD1 or TRBD2 (6 bases each). The V gene lost 5 bases and the J gene lost 5 bases, with 16 bases spanning the gap. Germline V gives CDR1 SGHVS, CDR2 FNYEAQ. This CDR3 has 14 residues.

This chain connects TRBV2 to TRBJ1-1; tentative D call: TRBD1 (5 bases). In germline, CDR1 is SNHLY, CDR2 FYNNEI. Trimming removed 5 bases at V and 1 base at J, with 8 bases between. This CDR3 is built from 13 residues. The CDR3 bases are TGTGCCAGCAGTCCGGACACGAACACTGAAGCTTTCTTT. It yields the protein CASSPDTNTEAFF.

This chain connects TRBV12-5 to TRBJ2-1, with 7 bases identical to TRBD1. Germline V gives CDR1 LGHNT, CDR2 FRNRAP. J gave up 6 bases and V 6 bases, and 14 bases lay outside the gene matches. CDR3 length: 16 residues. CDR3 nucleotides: TGTGCTAGTGGCCTCCGTACAGGGGTTGGGGGCAATGAGCAGTTCTTC. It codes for CASGLRTGVGGNEQFF.

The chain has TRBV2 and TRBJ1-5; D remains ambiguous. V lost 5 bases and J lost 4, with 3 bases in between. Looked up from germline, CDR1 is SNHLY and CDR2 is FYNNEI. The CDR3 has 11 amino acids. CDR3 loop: CASSQNQPQHF. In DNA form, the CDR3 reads TGTGCCAGCAGTCAGAATCAGCCCCAGCATTTT.

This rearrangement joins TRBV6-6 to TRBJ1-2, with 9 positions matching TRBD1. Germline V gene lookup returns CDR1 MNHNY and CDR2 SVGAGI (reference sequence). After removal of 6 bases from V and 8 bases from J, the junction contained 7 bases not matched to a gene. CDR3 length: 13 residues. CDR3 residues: CASSRDRVGGYTF. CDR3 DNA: TGTGCCAGCAGCAGGGACAGGGTAGGCGGCTACACCTTC.

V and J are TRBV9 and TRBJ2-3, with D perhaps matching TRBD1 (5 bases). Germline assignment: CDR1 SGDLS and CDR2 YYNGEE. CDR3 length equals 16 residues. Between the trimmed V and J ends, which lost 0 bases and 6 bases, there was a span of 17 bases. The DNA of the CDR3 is TGTGCCAGCAGCGTAGGTGCCTCCACAGGCTCTGATACGCAGTATTTT. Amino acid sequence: CASSVGASTGSDTQYF.

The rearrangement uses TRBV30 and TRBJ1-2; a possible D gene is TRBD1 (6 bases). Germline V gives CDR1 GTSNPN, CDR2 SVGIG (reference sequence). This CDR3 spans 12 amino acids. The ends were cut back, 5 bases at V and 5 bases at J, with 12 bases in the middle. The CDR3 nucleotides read TGTGCCTGGTCTGACAGGACTTATGGCTACACCTTC. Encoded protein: CAWSDRTYGYTF.

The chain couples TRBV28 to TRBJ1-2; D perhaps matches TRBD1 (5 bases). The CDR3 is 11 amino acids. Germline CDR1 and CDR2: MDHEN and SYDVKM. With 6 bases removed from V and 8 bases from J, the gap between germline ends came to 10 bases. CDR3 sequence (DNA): TGTGCCAGCAGCTCAGGGCCCGGCTACACCTTC. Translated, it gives CASSSGPGYTF.

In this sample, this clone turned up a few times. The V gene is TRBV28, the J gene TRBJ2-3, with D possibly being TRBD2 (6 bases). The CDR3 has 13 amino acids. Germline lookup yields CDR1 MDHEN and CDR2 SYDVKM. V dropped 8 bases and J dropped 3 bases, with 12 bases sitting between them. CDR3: CASLPGETDTQYF. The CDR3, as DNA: TGTGCCAGCCTCCCGGGGGAAACAGATACGCAGTATTTT.

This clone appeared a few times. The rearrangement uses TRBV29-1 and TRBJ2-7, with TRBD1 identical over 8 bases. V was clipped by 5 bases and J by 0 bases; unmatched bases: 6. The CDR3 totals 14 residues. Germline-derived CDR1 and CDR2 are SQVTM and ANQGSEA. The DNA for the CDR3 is TGCAGCGTTAACCCGGACAGGGTCTCCTACGAGCAGTACTTC. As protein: CSVNPDRVSYEQYF.

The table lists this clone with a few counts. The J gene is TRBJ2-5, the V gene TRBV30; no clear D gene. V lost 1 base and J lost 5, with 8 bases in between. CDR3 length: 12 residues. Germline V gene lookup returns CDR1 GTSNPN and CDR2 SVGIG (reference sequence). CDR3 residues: CAWSEGRETQYF. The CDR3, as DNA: TGTGCCTGGAGTGAAGGAAGGGAGACCCAGTACTTC.

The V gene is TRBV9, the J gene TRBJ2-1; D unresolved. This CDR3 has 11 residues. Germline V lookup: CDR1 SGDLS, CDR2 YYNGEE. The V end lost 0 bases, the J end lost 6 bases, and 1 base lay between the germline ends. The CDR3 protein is CASSVANEQFF. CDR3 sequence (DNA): TGTGCCAGCAGCGTAGCCAATGAGCAGTTCTTC.

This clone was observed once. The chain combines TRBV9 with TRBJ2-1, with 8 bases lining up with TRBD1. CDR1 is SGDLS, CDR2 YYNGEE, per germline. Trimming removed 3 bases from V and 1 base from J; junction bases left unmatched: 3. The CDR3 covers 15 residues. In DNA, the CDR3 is TGTGCCAGCAGCGGACAGGGGATTTCCTACAATGAGCAGTTCTTC. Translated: CASSGQGISYNEQFF.

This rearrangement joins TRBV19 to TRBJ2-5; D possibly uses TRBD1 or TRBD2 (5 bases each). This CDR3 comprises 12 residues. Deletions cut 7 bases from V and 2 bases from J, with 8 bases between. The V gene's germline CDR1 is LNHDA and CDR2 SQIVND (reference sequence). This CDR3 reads CASKGSQETQYF. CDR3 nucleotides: TGTGCCAGTAAGGGGAGTCAAGAGACCCAGTACTTC. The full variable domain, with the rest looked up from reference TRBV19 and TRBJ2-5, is DGGITQSPKYLFRKEGQNVTLSCEQNLNHDAMYWYRQDPGQGLRLIYYSQIVNDFQKGDIAEGYSVSREKKESFPLTVTSAQKNPTAFYLCASKGSQETQYFGPGTRLLVL.

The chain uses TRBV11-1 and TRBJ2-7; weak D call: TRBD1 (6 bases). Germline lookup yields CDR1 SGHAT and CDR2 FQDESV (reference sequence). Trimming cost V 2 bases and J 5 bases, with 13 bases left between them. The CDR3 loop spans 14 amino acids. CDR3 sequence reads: CASSLRGKINEQYF. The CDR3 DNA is TGTGCCAGCAGCTTAAGGGGGAAGATAAACGAGCAGTACTTC.

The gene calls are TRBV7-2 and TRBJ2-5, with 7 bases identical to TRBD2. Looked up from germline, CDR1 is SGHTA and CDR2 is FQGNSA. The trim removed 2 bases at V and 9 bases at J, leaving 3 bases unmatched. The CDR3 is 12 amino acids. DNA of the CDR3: TGTGCCAGCAGCTTAAGGGGAGGGGCCCAGTACTTC. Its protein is CASSLRGGAQYF.

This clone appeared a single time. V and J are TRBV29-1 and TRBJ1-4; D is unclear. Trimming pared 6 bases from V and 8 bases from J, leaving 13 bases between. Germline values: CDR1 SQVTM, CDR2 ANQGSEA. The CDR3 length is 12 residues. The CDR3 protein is CSVYQTGEKLFF. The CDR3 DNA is TGCAGCGTATATCAGACTGGAGAAAAACTGTTTTTT.

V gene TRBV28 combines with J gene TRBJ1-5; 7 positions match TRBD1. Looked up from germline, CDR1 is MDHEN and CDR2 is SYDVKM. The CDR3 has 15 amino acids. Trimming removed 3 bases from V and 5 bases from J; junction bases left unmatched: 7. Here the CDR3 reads CASSFAHRGYQPQHF. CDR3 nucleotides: TGTGCCAGCAGTTTCGCCCACAGGGGATATCAGCCCCAGCATTTT.

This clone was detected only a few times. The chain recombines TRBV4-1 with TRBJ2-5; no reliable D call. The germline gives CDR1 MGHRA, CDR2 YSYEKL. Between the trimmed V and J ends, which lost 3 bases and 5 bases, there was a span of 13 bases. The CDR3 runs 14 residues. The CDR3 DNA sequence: TGCGCCAGCAGCCAGGCTAAGACAATGGAGACCCAGTACTTC. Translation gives CASSQAKTMETQYF.

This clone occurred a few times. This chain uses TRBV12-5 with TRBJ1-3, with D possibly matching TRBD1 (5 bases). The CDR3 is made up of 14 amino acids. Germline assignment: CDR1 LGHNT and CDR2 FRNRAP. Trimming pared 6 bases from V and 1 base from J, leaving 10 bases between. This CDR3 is CASGSDSSGNTIYF. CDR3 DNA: TGTGCTAGTGGCAGTGACAGTTCTGGAAACACCATATATTTT.

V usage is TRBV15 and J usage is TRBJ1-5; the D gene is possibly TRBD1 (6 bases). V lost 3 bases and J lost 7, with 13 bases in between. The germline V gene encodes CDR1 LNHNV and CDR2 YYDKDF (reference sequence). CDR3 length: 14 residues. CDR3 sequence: CATSSATGSQPQHF. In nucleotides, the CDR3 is TGTGCCACCAGCAGTGCCACAGGGTCGCAGCCCCAGCATTTT.

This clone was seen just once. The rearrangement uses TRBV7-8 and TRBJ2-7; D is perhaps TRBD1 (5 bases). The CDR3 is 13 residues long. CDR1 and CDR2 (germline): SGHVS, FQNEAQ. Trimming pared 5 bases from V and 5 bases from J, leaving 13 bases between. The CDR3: CASSRQQTDEQYF. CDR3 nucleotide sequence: TGTGCCAGCAGCCGACAGCAGACCGACGAGCAGTACTTC.

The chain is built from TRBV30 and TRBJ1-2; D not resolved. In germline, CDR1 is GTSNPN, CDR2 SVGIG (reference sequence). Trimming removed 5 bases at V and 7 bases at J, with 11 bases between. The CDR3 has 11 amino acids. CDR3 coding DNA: TGTGCCTGGGGGGATGGTGCTGGCTACACCTTC. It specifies CAWGDGAGYTF.